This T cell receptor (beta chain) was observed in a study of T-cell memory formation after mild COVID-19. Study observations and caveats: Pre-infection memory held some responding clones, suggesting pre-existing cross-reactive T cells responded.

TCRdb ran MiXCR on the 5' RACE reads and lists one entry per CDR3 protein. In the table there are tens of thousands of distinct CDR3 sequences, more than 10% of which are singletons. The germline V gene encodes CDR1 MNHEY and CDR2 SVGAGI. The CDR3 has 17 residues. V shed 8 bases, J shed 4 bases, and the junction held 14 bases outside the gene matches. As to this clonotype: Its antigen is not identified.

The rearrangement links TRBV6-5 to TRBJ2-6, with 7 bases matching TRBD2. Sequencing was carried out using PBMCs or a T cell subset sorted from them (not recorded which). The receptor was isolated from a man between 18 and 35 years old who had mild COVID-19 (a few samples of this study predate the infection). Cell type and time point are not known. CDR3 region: CASSSGGIGYGANVLTF. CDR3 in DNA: TGTGCCAGCTCATCGGGGGGAATTGGGTACGGGGCCAACGTCCTGACTTTC.